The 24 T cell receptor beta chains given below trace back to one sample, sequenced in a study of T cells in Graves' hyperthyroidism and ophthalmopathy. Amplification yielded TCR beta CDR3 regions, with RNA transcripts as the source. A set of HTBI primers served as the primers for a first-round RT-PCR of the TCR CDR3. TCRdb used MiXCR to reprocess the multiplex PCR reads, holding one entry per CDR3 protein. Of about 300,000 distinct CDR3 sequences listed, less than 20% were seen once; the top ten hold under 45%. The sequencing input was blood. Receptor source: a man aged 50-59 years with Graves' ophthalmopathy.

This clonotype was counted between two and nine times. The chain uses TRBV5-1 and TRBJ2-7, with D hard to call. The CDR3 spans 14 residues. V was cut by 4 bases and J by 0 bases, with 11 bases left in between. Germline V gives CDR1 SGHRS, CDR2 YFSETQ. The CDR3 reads CASSPLGHSYEQYF. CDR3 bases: TGCGCCAGCAGCCCCCTGGGCCACTCCTACGAGCAGTACTTC.

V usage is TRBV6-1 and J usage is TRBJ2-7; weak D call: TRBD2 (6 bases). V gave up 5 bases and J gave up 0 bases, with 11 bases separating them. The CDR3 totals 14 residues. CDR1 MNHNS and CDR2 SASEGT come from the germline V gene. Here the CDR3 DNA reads TGTGCCAGCAGTTATACGACTAGCTCCTACGAGCAGTACTTC. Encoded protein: CASSYTTSSYEQYF.

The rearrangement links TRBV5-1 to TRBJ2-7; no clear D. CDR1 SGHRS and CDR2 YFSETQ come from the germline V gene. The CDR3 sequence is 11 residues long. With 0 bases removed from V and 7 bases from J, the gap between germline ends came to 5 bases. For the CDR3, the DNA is TGCGCCAGCAGCTTGGGACTTGAGCAGTACTTC. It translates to CASSLGLEQYF. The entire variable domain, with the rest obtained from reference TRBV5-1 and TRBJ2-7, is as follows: KAGVTQTPRYLIKTRGQQVTLSCSPISGHRSVSWYQQTPGQGLQFLFEYFSETQRNKGNFPGRFSGRQFSNSRSEMNVSTLELGDSALYLCASSLGLEQYFGPGTRLTVT.

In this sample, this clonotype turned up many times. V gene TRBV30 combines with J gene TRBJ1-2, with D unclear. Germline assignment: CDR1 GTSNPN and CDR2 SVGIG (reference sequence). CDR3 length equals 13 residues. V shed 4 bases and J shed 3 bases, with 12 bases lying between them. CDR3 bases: TGTGCCTGGAACCCGGGAGGGTACTATGGCTACACCTTC. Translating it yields CAWNPGGYYGYTF.

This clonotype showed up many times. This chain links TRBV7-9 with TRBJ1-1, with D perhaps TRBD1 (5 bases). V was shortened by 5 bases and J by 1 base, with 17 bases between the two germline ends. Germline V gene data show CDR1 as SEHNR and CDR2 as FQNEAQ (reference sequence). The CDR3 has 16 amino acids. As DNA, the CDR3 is TGTGCCAGCAGCCTAAGGGGAGGGGCAGGGAACACTGAAGCTTTCTTT. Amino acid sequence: CASSLRGGAGNTEAFF.

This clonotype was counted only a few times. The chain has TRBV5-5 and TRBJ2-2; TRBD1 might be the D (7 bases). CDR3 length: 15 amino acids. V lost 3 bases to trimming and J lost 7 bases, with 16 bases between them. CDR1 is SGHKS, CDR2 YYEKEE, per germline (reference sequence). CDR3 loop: CASSWRDSAGGELFF. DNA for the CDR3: TGTGCCAGCAGCTGGAGGGACAGTGCGGGCGGGGAGCTGTTTTTT.

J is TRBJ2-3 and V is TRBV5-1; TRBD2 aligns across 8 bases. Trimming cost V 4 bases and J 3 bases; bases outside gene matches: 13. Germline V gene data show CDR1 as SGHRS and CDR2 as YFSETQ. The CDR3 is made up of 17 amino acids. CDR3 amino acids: CASSGDAAGGGTDTQYF. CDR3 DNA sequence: TGCGCCAGCAGCGGAGATGCGGCGGGAGGTGGTACAGATACGCAGTATTTT.

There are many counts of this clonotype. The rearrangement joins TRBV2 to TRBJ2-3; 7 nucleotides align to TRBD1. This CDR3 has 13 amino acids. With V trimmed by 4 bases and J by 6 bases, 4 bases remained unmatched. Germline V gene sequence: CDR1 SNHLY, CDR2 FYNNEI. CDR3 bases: TGTGCCAGCAGTGGGGACAGTGGGGATACGCAGTATTTT. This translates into CASSGDSGDTQYF.

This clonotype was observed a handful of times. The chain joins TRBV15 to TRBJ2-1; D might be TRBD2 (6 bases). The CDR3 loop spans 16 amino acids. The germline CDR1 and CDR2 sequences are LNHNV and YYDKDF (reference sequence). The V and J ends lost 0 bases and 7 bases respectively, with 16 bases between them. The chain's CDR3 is CATSRDSQRAGNEQFF. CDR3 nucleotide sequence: TGTGCCACCAGCAGAGATTCACAGCGGGCTGGTAATGAGCAGTTCTTC.

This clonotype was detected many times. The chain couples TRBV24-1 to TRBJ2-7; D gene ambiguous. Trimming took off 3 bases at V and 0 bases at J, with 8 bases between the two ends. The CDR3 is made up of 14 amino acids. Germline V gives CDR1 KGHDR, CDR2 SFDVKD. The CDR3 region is CATSDPKSSYEQYF. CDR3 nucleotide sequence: TGTGCCACCAGTGATCCGAAGAGCTCCTACGAGCAGTACTTC.

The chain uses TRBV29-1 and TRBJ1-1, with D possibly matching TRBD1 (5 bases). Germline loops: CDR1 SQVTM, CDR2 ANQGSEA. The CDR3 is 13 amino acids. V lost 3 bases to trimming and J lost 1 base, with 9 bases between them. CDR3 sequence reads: CSVEWGSNTEAFF. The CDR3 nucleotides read TGCAGCGTTGAGTGGGGGTCGAACACTGAAGCTTTCTTT.

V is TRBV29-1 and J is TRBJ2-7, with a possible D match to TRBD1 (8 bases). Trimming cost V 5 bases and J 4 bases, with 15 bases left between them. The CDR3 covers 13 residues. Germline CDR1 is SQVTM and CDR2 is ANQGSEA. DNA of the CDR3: TGCAGCGTTTCGGACAGGGAGGGGTACGAGCAGTACTTC. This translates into CSVSDREGYEQYF.

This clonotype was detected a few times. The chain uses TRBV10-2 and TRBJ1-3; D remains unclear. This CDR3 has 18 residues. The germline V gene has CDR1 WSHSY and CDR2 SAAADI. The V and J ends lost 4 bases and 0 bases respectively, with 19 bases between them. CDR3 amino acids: CASSARLRGSVSGNTIYF. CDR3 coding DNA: TGCGCCAGCAGTGCCAGACTACGAGGGAGTGTCTCTGGAAACACCATATATTTT.

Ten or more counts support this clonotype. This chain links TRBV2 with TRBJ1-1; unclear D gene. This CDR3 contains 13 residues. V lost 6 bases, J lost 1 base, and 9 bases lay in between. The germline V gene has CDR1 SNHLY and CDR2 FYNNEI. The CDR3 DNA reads TGTGCCAGCAGGAAGGACGGGAACACTGAAGCTTTCTTT. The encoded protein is CASRKDGNTEAFF.

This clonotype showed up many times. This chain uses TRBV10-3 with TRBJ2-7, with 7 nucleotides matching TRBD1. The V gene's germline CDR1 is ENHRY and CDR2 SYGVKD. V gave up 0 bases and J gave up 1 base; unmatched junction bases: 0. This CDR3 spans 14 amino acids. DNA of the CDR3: TGTGCCATCAGTGAGTCGGGACAGTCCTACGAGCAGTACTTC. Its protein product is CAISESGQSYEQYF.

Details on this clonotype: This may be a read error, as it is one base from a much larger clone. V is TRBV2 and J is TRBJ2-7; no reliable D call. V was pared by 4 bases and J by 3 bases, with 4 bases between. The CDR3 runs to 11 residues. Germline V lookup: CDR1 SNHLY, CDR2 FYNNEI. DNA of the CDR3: TGTGCCAGCAGTGCTGTCTACGAGCAGTACTTC. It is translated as CASSAVYEQYF.

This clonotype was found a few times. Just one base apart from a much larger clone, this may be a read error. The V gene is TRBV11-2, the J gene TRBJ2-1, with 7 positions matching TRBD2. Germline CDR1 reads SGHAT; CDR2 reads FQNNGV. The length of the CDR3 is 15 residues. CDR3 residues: CASSSSSGSYNEQSF. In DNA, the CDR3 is TGTGCCAGCAGCTCCTCTAGCGGCTCCTACAATGAGCAGTCCTTC. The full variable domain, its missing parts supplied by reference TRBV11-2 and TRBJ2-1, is EAGVAQSPRYKIIEKRQSVAFWCNPISGHATLYWYQQILGQGPKLLIQFQNNGVVDDSQLPKDRFSAERLKGVDSTLKIQPAKLEDSAVYLCASSSSSGSYNEQSFGPGTRLTVL.

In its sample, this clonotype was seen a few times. CDR3 in amino acids: CATSRDLRGLGYF. In nucleotides, the CDR3 is TGTGCCACCAGCAGAGATTTGCGGGGCCTCGGGTACTTC. The chain uses TRBV15 and TRBJ2-5; tentatively, D is TRBD2 (6 bases). V shed 0 bases and J shed 13 bases, with 15 bases lying between them. Germline assignment: CDR1 LNHNV and CDR2 YYDKDF (reference sequence). This CDR3 is built from 13 residues. Filled out from reference TRBV15 and TRBJ2-5, the complete variable domain reads DAMVIQNPRYQVTQFGKPVTLSCSQTLNHNVMYWYQQKSSQAPKLLFHYYDKDFNNEADTPDNFQSRRPNTSFCFLDIRSPGLGDTAMYLCATSRDLRGLGYFGPGTRLLVL.

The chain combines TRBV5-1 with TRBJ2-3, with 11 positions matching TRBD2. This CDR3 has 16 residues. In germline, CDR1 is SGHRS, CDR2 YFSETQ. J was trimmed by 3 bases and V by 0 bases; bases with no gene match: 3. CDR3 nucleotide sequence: TGCGCCAGCAGCTTGGATACTAGCGGGAGTACAGATACGCAGTATTTT. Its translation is CASSLDTSGSTDTQYF.

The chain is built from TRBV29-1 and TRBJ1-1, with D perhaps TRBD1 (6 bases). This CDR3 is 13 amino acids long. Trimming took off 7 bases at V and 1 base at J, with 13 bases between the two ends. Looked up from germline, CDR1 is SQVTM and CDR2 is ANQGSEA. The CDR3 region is CSGTMGANTEAFF. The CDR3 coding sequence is TGCAGCGGGACTATGGGGGCGAACACTGAAGCTTTCTTT.

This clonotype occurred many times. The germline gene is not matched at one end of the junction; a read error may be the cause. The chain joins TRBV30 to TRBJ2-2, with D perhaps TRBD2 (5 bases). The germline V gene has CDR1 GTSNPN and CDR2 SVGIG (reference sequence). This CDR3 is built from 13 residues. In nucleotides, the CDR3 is TGTGCCCGGAGCACGGGAAACACCGGGGAGCTGTTTTTT. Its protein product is CARSTGNTGELFF.

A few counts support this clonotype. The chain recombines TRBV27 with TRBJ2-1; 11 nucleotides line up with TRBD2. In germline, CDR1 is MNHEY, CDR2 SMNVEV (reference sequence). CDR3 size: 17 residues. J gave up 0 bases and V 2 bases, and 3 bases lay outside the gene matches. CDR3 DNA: TGTGCCAGCAGTTTAAGACTAGCGGGAACCTCCTACAATGAGCAGTTCTTC. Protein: CASSLRLAGTSYNEQFF.

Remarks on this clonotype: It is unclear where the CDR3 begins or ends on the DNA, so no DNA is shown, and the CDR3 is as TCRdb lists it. The CDR3 sequence: CASSVGSGTGNNEHFF. The chain has TRBV5-5 and TRBJ2-1; TRBD1 is the table's D call, not checked against the DNA. The CDR3 spans 16 amino acids, including both terminal residues. Germline V CDR1 and CDR2: SGHKS, YYEKEE (reference sequence).

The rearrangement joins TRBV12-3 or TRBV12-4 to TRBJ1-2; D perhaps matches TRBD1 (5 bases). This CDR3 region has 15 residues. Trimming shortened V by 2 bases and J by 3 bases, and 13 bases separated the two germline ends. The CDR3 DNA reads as TGTGCCAGCAGTTTATTCGGAGGGGACGACTATGGCTACACCTTC. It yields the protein CASSLFGGDDYGYTF.